These T cell receptor beta chains were read from a single sample in a study of shared clonotypes between healthy human individuals. TCRdb's table, derived via immunoSEQ multiplex PCR, lists solely in-frame clones and lacks some. The table lists fewer than 350,000 clones, roughly 87% of them singletons. Sequenced: memory CD8+ T cells sorted from blood. These receptors were taken from a man younger than 35 in good health. The CDR3 runs from the conserved cysteine through the conserved F or W.

J: TRBJ1-2; V: TRBV29-1; CDR3: CSFGPDRANYGYTF
J: TRBJ1-4; V: TRBV9; CDR3: CASSPGLEATNEKLFF
J: TRBJ1-1; V: TRBV30; CDR3: CAWSVQGATEAFF
J: TRBJ2-5; V: TRBV13; CDR3: CASSSGDAGGPKETQYF
J: TRBJ2-7; V: TRBV4-1; CDR3: CASSQGRGAGSYEQYF
J: TRBJ2-7; V: TRBV11-2; CDR3: CASSRSLWARGINSYEQYF
J: TRBJ2-7; V: TRBV2; CDR3: CASMGLISYEQYF
J: TRBJ2-3; V: TRBV11-2; CDR3: CASSYRHSTDTQYF
J: TRBJ2-4; V: TRBV9; CDR3: CASSVSGAETKNIQYF
J: TRBJ2-3; V: TRBV5-6; CDR3: CASSIDRVGTQYF
J: TRBJ2-7; V: TRBV25-1; CDR3: CASSSGTGGLRPYEQYF
J: TRBJ2-7; V: TRBV5-4; CDR3: CASSLDGGGTPKNSYEQYF
J: TRBJ1-3; V: TRBV4-1; CDR3: CASSQVGQGGGNTIYF
J: TRBJ2-7; V: TRBV9; CDR3: CASSVGTESGEQYF
J: TRBJ1-5; V: TRBV6-5; CDR3: CASSYSSGNQPQHF
J: TRBJ2-7; V: TRBV2; CDR3: CASSFGGSEQYF
J: TRBJ2-1; V: TRBV27; CDR3: CASSPLREIYNEQFF
J: TRBJ2-7; V: TRBV5-1; CDR3: CASSAGPLDEQYF
J: TRBJ2-5; V: TRBV7-9; CDR3: CASSLAIAGVGETQYF
J: TRBJ2-2; V: TRBV5-4; CDR3: CASSSGGELFF
J: TRBJ2-3; V: TRBV6-6; CDR3: CASSDGDSYTDTQYF
J: TRBJ1-1; V: TRBV15; CDR3: CATSRDRGQALAAFF
J: TRBJ2-7; V: TRBV7-9; CDR3: CASSPLDNSYEQYF
J: TRBJ1-6; V: TRBV27; CDR3: CASTSTGPSNSPLHF
J: TRBJ1-1; V: TRBV4-1; CDR3: CASSQFWLNTEAFF
J: TRBJ2-5; V: TRBV12-5; CDR3: CASGLGGEGQETQYF
J: TRBJ2-5; V: TRBV2; CDR3: CASSEGQLQETQYF
J: TRBJ1-1; V: TRBV5-1; CDR3: CASTSGGLPEAFF
J: TRBJ1-2; V: TRBV11-2; CDR3: CASNIRGNYGYTF
J: TRBJ2-3; V: TRBV6-5; CDR3: CASKAGTASTDTQYF
J: TRBJ2-1; V: TRBV27; CDR3: CASSLGLAGENEQFF
J: TRBJ2-3; V: TRBV6-1; CDR3: CAASTAGQDTQYF
J: TRBJ2-7; V: TRBV2; CDR3: CASGWSDEQYF
J: TRBJ2-7; V: TRBV19; CDR3: CASSRGGEPYEQYF
J: TRBJ1-4; V: TRBV5-4; CDR3: CASSPGGGRANEKLFF
J: TRBJ2-5; V: TRBV6-5; CDR3: CASSWDLGETQYF
J: TRBJ1-1; V: TRBV28; CDR3: CASSPDSNTEAFF
J: TRBJ1-6; V: TRBV28; CDR3: CASSLPPPGLLVEDNSPLHF
J: TRBJ2-7; V: TRBV2; CDR3: CASSDPGGQASYEQYF
J: TRBJ2-1; V: TRBV11-2; CDR3: CASSLESGGGNEQFF
J: TRBJ2-1; V: TRBV20-1; CDR3: CSAPRGNEQFF
J: TRBJ2-2; V: TRBV5-1; CDR3: CASSPYVLLQVTGELFF
J: TRBJ1-2; V: TRBV30; CDR3: CAWSVDSNYGYTF
J: TRBJ2-7; V: TRBV4-1; CDR3: CASSQTPWSEQYF
J: TRBJ2-7; V: TRBV9; CDR3: CASSVGLRQGQRRHYEQYF
J: TRBJ2-7; V: TRBV28; CDR3: CASSSRVGGQYF
J: TRBJ2-3; V: TRBV7-8; CDR3: CASSLLGDINTQYF
J: TRBJ1-2; V: TRBV5-4; CDR3: CASSSSGTYYGYTF
J: TRBJ2-1; V: TRBV9; CDR3: CASSVGDYNEQFF
J: TRBJ2-7; V: TRBV4-3; CDR3: CASSPGGTGVGNEQYF